What follows is one T cell receptor (beta chain) and its context. What it binds is unknown. A read error is possible here, since a much larger clone lies one base away. The record originates from a study of immune heterogeneity within non-small cell lung tumors. Across the study: Tumor histology was classified as squamous cell carcinoma in 4 cases, non-squamous carcinoma in around nine and not otherwise specified in 1.

Multiplex PCR amplified the TCR beta CDR3 region. Its first round ran for approximately 11 cycles with 32 V and 13 J primers. TCRdb reanalysed the multiplex PCR reads using MiXCR and keeps one entry per CDR3 protein. The sample consists of about 4,600 distinct CDR3 sequences, about 33% of them appearing once. With 600 to 700 ng used per sample, the template was genomic DNA from bulk tumor. Several biopsies were spaced far apart within each primary tumor and obtained as surgery took place. Surgery that was curative in intent was performed on patients with untreated, newly diagnosed non-small cell lung cancer. Patients newly diagnosed with non-small cell lung cancer and having curative-intent surgery served as donors. Germline values: CDR1 KGHDR, CDR2 SFDVKD. The CDR3 length is 13 residues. V lost 9 bases to trimming and J lost 6 bases, with 14 bases between them. Study-wide points: High-frequency clones unique to single sites coexisted with identical dominant CDR3 beta clonotypes that recurred across tumor sites within a patient. With local tumor mutational burden, local T-cell clonality showed a moderate but significant correlation (R approximately 0.3).

The rearrangement uses TRBV24-1 and TRBJ1-5, with D hard to call. Source material: lung tumor tissue. This TCR derives from a woman between 50 and 59 years old with non-small cell lung cancer. CDR3 protein: CATRVGLGQPQHF. The DNA of the CDR3 is TGTGCCACCCGGGTGGGCTTGGGTCAGCCCCAGCATTTT.